This entry lists 5 T cell receptor beta chains sequenced from one sample in a study of cytomegalovirus exposure and HLA in healthy donors. PCR used 60 Vbeta primers and 13 Jbeta primers. Some clones are missing from TCRdb's copy, which holds only in-frame ones; the method was immunoSEQ multiplex PCR. The table shows approximately 180,000 clones, with around 80% occurring only once. The sample taken for sequencing was PBMCs. The origin of the receptors is a woman between 55 and 75 years old in good health and CMV-seropositive.

Only a few counts were recorded for this clone. V is TRBV19 and J is TRBJ2-3, with D possibly TRBD1 on 6 matching bases. There are 14 residues in the CDR3. CDR1 LNHDA and CDR2 SQIVND come from the germline V gene (reference sequence). The germline V and J ends were trimmed by 4 bases and 0 bases, with 8 bases remaining between them. The CDR3 bases are TGTGCCAGTAGTACCAGGGGTAGCACAGATACGCAGTATTTT. This codes for CASSTRGSTDTQYF.

J is TRBJ2-5 and V is TRBV6-5; TRBD1 might be the D (6 bases). The end of the DNA aligns better with TRBJ2-7, so the J call may be wrong. Germline-derived CDR1 and CDR2 are MNHEY and SVGAGI. The CDR3 extends over 14 amino acids. The CDR3 here is CASRRETGPYEQYF. The CDR3 DNA is TGTGCCAGCAGACGCGAGACAGGCCCCTACGAGCAGTACTTC.

The rearrangement links TRBV5-1 to TRBJ2-7; 7 bases agree with TRBD2. The CDR3 has 15 amino acids. Germline lookup yields CDR1 SGHRS and CDR2 YFSETQ. The trim removed 0 bases at V and 1 base at J, leaving 4 bases unmatched. CDR3 sequence reads: CASSLAAGASYEQYF. For the CDR3, the DNA is TGCGCCAGCAGCTTGGCGGCGGGAGCGTCCTACGAGCAGTACTTC.

This clone was counted once. This chain uses TRBV6-5 with TRBJ2-7; TRBD2 is a possible D gene (5 bases). Per the germline V gene, CDR1 is MNHEY and CDR2 is SVGAGI. The CDR3 loop spans 14 amino acids. With 5 bases removed from V and 4 bases from J, the gap between germline ends came to 15 bases. The CDR3 DNA is TGTGCCAGCAGTCCCTACGCGGGTACATACGAGCAGTACTTC. It yields the protein CASSPYAGTYEQYF.

This clone was recorded once. The CDR3 region is CASSELGDEQYF. CDR3 bases: TGTGCCAGCAGTGAATTAGGGGACGAGCAGTACTTC. The chain uses TRBV6-1 and TRBJ2-7; tentatively, D is TRBD1 (5 bases). Germline CDR1 MNHNS, CDR2 SASEGT. The V end was cut by 2 bases, the J end by 5 bases, with 7 bases between. The CDR3 runs to 12 residues.